The rows below give T cell receptor beta chains drawn from one sample of a study of cytomegalovirus exposure and HLA in healthy donors. TCRdb's copy holds only in-frame clones and misses some; the assay was immunoSEQ multiplex PCR. The sample contains 110,000 to 150,000 clones, roughly 75% of which appear only once. The sequencing input was PBMCs. These TCRs come from a female donor in good health and CMV-seronegative. Each CDR3 is given with its conserved first and last residue. A D gene is named only where the DNA matches it firmly. Only some rows state a clone size, as once, few, many or a class for expanded clones.

V gene: TRBV11-2; J gene: TRBJ1-2; clone size: -; D gene: -; CDR3 DNA: TGTGCCAGCAGCCCCCAAGCAGGGAATGGCTACACCTTC; CDR3 protein: CASSPQAGNGYTF
V gene: TRBV28; J gene: TRBJ1-1; clone size: few; D gene: -; CDR3 DNA: TGTGCCAGCAGACCAGGACAGAACACTGAAGCTTTCTTT; CDR3 protein: CASRPGQNTEAFF
V gene: TRBV27; J gene: TRBJ2-1; clone size: -; D gene: TRBD2; CDR3 DNA: TGTGCCAGCAGTTTAGGGACTAGCGGGAGAAATGAGCAGTTCTTC; CDR3 protein: CASSLGTSGRNEQFF
V gene: TRBV7-2; J gene: TRBJ2-7; clone size: few; D gene: TRBD2; CDR3 DNA: TGTGCCAGCAGCGCGGGACTAGCGGGGGGGCTCTCCTACGAGCAGTACTTC; CDR3 protein: CASSAGLAGGLSYEQYF
V gene: TRBV18; J gene: TRBJ2-7; clone size: -; D gene: -; CDR3 DNA: TGTGCCAGCTCACCTGTCTTTGGACAGCAGAACGAGCAGTACTTC; CDR3 protein: CASSPVFGQQNEQYF
V gene: TRBV27; J gene: TRBJ1-1; clone size: few; D gene: TRBD1; CDR3 DNA: TGTGCCAGCAGTCTACAGGGGGGTGGCACTGAAGCTTTCTTT; CDR3 protein: CASSLQGGGTEAFF
V gene: TRBV5-1; J gene: TRBJ1-4; clone size: -; D gene: TRBD1; CDR3 DNA: TGCGCCAGCAGGACGGGGACAGCTAATGAAAAACTGTTTTTT; CDR3 protein: CASRTGTANEKLFF
V gene: TRBV6-1; J gene: TRBJ2-3; clone size: -; D gene: TRBD2; CDR3 DNA: TGTGCCAGCGCCAGCGGGGGGACCACAGATACGCAGTATTTT; CDR3 protein: CASASGGTTDTQYF
V gene: TRBV27; J gene: TRBJ1-2; clone size: -; D gene: -; CDR3 DNA: TGTGCCAGCAGTTTATCCCCGGGGTTGTCTGGCTACACCTTC; CDR3 protein: CASSLSPGLSGYTF
V gene: TRBV9; J gene: TRBJ2-1; clone size: -; D gene: -; CDR3 DNA: TGTGCCAGCAGCGCGGGACTGGAAAGGGGCAATGAGCAGTTCTTC; CDR3 protein: CASSAGLERGNEQFF
V gene: TRBV11-1; J gene: TRBJ2-7; clone size: -; D gene: TRBD1; CDR3 DNA: TGTGCCAGCAGCTTGGGACAGTTCTACGAGCAGTACTTC; CDR3 protein: CASSLGQFYEQYF
V gene: TRBV5-1; J gene: TRBJ2-1; clone size: -; D gene: -; CDR3 DNA: TGCGCCAGCAGCCCCCCACCCGGACAGTTTAACTACAATGAGCAGTTCTTC; CDR3 protein: CASSPPPGQFNYNEQFF
V gene: TRBV5-6; J gene: TRBJ2-3; clone size: once; D gene: TRBD2; CDR3 DNA: TGTGCCAGCAGCTTGGCGGGACTAGCGAATACAGATACGCAGTATTTT; CDR3 protein: CASSLAGLANTDTQYF
V gene: TRBV18; J gene: TRBJ1-4; clone size: few; D gene: TRBD1; CDR3 DNA: TGTGCCAGCTCACCAACAAGGACAGGTGCGGAAAAACTGTTTTTT; CDR3 protein: CASSPTRTGAEKLFF
V gene: TRBV14; J gene: TRBJ2-7; clone size: -; D gene: TRBD1; CDR3 DNA: TGTGCCAGCAGCCAGGGGGACAGGGCTGGGCTGCACTTCGACTTGGGGGAGCAGTACTTC; CDR3 protein: CASSQGDRAGLHFDLGEQYF
V gene: TRBV19; J gene: TRBJ1-5; clone size: -; D gene: -; CDR3 DNA: TGTGCCAGTAGTCCCAGGGTGAACAATCAGCCCCAGCATTTT; CDR3 protein: CASSPRVNNQPQHF
V gene: TRBV5-4; J gene: TRBJ2-1; clone size: -; D gene: TRBD2; CDR3 DNA: TGTGCCAGCAGCTTCACTGGGGGAGGGCCGAATGAGCAGTTCTTC; CDR3 protein: CASSFTGGGPNEQFF
V gene: TRBV27; J gene: TRBJ2-3; clone size: -; D gene: -; CDR3 DNA: TGTGCCAGCAGTTTTAGGGGCGCACGCACAGATACGCAGTATTTT; CDR3 protein: CASSFRGARTDTQYF
V gene: TRBV30; J gene: TRBJ1-3; clone size: once; D gene: -; CDR3 DNA: TGTGCCTGGAGTCTAGCCGGAAACACCATATATTTT; CDR3 protein: CAWSLAGNTIYF
V gene: TRBV5-4; J gene: TRBJ1-2; clone size: few; D gene: TRBD1; CDR3 DNA: TGTGCCAGCAGCCCTGAATGGACAGGTGCAAGGGGAGGCTACACCTTC; CDR3 protein: CASSPEWTGARGGYTF
V gene: TRBV6-1; J gene: TRBJ1-1; clone size: -; D gene: -; CDR3 DNA: TGTGCCAGCAGAAGGGGTAGCACTGAAGCTTTCTTT; CDR3 protein: CASRRGSTEAFF
V gene: TRBV11-2; J gene: TRBJ1-1; clone size: -; D gene: -; CDR3 DNA: TGTGCCAGCAGCTTGAGGTCGGAAAGGAACACTGAAGCTTTCTTT; CDR3 protein: CASSLRSERNTEAFF
V gene: TRBV5-4; J gene: TRBJ2-1; clone size: -; D gene: -; CDR3 DNA: TGTGCCAGCAGCTTGGACCTAGCTTTCTCCTACAATGAGCAGTTCTTC; CDR3 protein: CASSLDLAFSYNEQFF
V gene: TRBV7-2; J gene: TRBJ1-1; clone size: -; D gene: -; CDR3 DNA: TGTGCCAGCAGCGCAAGGGGGTACGGGATCACTGAAGCTTTCTTT; CDR3 protein: CASSARGYGITEAFF
V gene: TRBV5-5; J gene: TRBJ1-2; clone size: -; D gene: -; CDR3 DNA: TGTGCCAGCAGCTTGGTTAGGGGGAAAGGCTACACCTTC; CDR3 protein: CASSLVRGKGYTF
V gene: TRBV5-1; J gene: TRBJ2-2; clone size: few; D gene: TRBD2; CDR3 DNA: TGCGCCAGCAGCCAACTGACTAGCGGGACGACCGCCGGGGAGCTGTTTTTT; CDR3 protein: CASSQLTSGTTAGELFF
V gene: TRBV30; J gene: TRBJ2-1; clone size: once; D gene: TRBD1; CDR3 DNA: TGTGCCTGGGAGGGGGAGACAGGGTACCACAATGAGCAGTTCTTC; CDR3 protein: CAWEGETGYHNEQFF
V gene: TRBV19; J gene: TRBJ2-4; clone size: -; D gene: -; CDR3 DNA: TGTGCCTCCTCTGTGCAGGGCCACATTCAGTACTTC; CDR3 protein: CASSVQGHIQYF
V gene: TRBV10-3; J gene: TRBJ2-7; clone size: once; D gene: TRBD2; CDR3 DNA: TGTGCCATCAGTGAACTCGGCGGGGGGGGCGAGCAGTACTTC; CDR3 protein: CAISELGGGGEQYF
V gene: TRBV4-2; J gene: TRBJ2-3; clone size: -; D gene: -; CDR3 DNA: TGTGCCAGCAGCCAACCAGGGAGCACAGATACGCAGTATTTT; CDR3 protein: CASSQPGSTDTQYF
V gene: TRBV7-9; J gene: TRBJ2-2; clone size: -; D gene: -; CDR3 DNA: TGTGCCAGCAGCGCCGGACAGCGTAACACCGGGGAGCTGTTTTTT; CDR3 protein: CASSAGQRNTGELFF
V gene: TRBV23-1; J gene: TRBJ1-2; clone size: -; D gene: -; CDR3 DNA: TGCGCCAGCCCGGGACACGACTATGGCTACACCTTC; CDR3 protein: CASPGHDYGYTF
V gene: TRBV7-3; J gene: TRBJ2-2; clone size: -; D gene: -; CDR3 DNA: TGTGCCAGCAGCCCCGCCGGGGTTGGCGGGGAGCTGTTTTTT; CDR3 protein: CASSPAGVGGELFF
V gene: TRBV28; J gene: TRBJ1-5; clone size: -; D gene: TRBD1; CDR3 DNA: TGTGCCAGCAATTCCCCACAGGGGGGTAGCAATCAGCCCCAGCATTTT; CDR3 protein: CASNSPQGGSNQPQHF
V gene: TRBV2; J gene: TRBJ1-6; clone size: -; D gene: -; CDR3 DNA: TGTGCCAGCAGTGCTATAACCGGGAATTCACCCCTCCACTTT; CDR3 protein: CASSAITGNSPLHF
V gene: TRBV28; J gene: TRBJ1-2; clone size: -; D gene: -; CDR3 DNA: TGTGCCAGCGGGCCGGTCTATGGCTACACCTTC; CDR3 protein: CASGPVYGYTF
V gene: TRBV6-1; J gene: TRBJ1-1; clone size: -; D gene: -; CDR3 DNA: TGTGCCAGCAGTGAGGCTTTCATTGAAGCTTTCTTT; CDR3 protein: CASSEAFIEAFF
V gene: TRBV18; J gene: TRBJ1-2; clone size: -; D gene: -; CDR3 DNA: TGTGCCAGCTCCGACAAATTGTCCGCCACGAACTATGGCTACACCTTC; CDR3 protein: CASSDKLSATNYGYTF
V gene: TRBV18; J gene: TRBJ1-2; clone size: -; D gene: -; CDR3 DNA: TGTGCCAGCTCACCACCTAACCACAGGGACCATGGCTACACCTTC; CDR3 protein: CASSPPNHRDHGYTF
V gene: TRBV5-6; J gene: TRBJ2-7; clone size: -; D gene: TRBD1; CDR3 DNA: TGTGCCAGCAGCCCCTGGACAGGCTACGAGCAGTACTTC; CDR3 protein: CASSPWTGYEQYF
V gene: TRBV7-9; J gene: TRBJ2-3; clone size: -; D gene: -; CDR3 DNA: TGTGCCAGCAGCCCCACCCTCGGACAGAGCACAGATACGCAGTATTTT; CDR3 protein: CASSPTLGQSTDTQYF
V gene: TRBV6-5; J gene: TRBJ1-2; clone size: -; D gene: -; CDR3 DNA: TGTGCCAGCAGTTCGCCTAGAGGGGGTAACTATGGCTACACCTTC; CDR3 protein: CASSSPRGGNYGYTF
V gene: TRBV14; J gene: TRBJ2-1; clone size: -; D gene: -; CDR3 DNA: TGTGCCAGCGCAGAACTGGGGAGCTCCTACAATGAGCAGTTCTTC; CDR3 protein: CASAELGSSYNEQFF
V gene: TRBV19; J gene: TRBJ1-6; clone size: -; D gene: -; CDR3 DNA: TGTGCCAGTAGTCCGTCGCCACAGGGTTGGTCACCCCTCCACTTT; CDR3 protein: CASSPSPQGWSPLHF
V gene: TRBV10-2; J gene: TRBJ1-2; clone size: -; D gene: -; CDR3 DNA: TGCGCCAGCAGTGAGCTCACGAGTAACTATGGCTACACCTTC; CDR3 protein: CASSELTSNYGYTF
V gene: TRBV28; J gene: TRBJ1-5; clone size: -; D gene: TRBD1; CDR3 DNA: TGTGCCAGCAGTTTCGGGACAGAAAGTTTCATGGCCCAGCATTTT; CDR3 protein: CASSFGTESFMAQHF
V gene: TRBV27; J gene: TRBJ1-5; clone size: -; D gene: -; CDR3 DNA: TGTGCCAGCAGTTTATACCGGGGGAATCAGCCCCAGCATTTT; CDR3 protein: CASSLYRGNQPQHF
V gene: TRBV7-2; J gene: TRBJ1-2; clone size: -; D gene: TRBD1; CDR3 DNA: TGTGCCAGCAGCCATAGGATGCCGACAGGGGCTGGCTACACCTTC; CDR3 protein: CASSHRMPTGAGYTF
V gene: TRBV28; J gene: TRBJ2-7; clone size: -; D gene: -; CDR3 DNA: TGTGCCAGCAGTCCACTGTCCTACGAGCAGTACTTC; CDR3 protein: CASSPLSYEQYF
V gene: TRBV18; J gene: TRBJ2-1; clone size: -; D gene: -; CDR3 DNA: TGTGCCAGCTCACCAGATCAGTCAAGGGGTGAGCAGTTCTTC; CDR3 protein: CASSPDQSRGEQFF
V gene: TRBV29-1; J gene: TRBJ2-1; clone size: -; D gene: -; CDR3 DNA: TGCAGCGCCCCCTTACAAGTCGGGAATGAGCAGTTCTTC; CDR3 protein: CSAPLQVGNEQFF
V gene: TRBV2; J gene: TRBJ2-1; clone size: -; D gene: -; CDR3 DNA: TGTGCCAGCAACCTCGGGGCCTACAATGAGCAGTTCTTC; CDR3 protein: CASNLGAYNEQFF
V gene: TRBV29-1; J gene: TRBJ2-1; clone size: -; D gene: TRBD2; CDR3 DNA: TGCAGCGTCCAGACTAGCGGGAGTTGGAATGAGCAGTTCTTC; CDR3 protein: CSVQTSGSWNEQFF